This T cell receptor beta chain is from a study of shared clonotypes between healthy human individuals. The CDR3 is made up of 14 amino acids. V lost 3 bases, J lost 7 bases, and 9 bases stayed unmatched. Germline lookup yields CDR1 MNHNS and CDR2 SASEGT. Assay: immunoSEQ multiplex PCR; the TCRdb copy retains only in-frame clones and omits some. Of some 2,000,000 clones in the sample, 95% were seen once. Division of CD4+ cells produced a CD45RA+ naive subset and a CD45RA-negative memory subset. What was sequenced was naive CD4+ T cells sorted from blood. Documented subset: CD45RA+ positively selected. This chain links TRBV6-1 with TRBJ2-7, with TRBD2 matching 7 bases. The TCR originated in a man between 18 and 35 years old in good health. The chain's CDR3 is CASSDGGSLREQYF. Written as DNA, the CDR3 is TGTGCCAGCAGTGATGGCGGGAGCCTTAGGGAGCAGTACTTC.